Following are 31 T cell receptor beta chains from one sample sequenced in a study of cytomegalovirus exposure and HLA in healthy donors. Both 60 Vbeta primers and 13 Jbeta primers went into the PCR. Repertoires were generated with immunoSEQ multiplex PCR, while TCRdb's copy carries only in-frame clones and drops some. The repertoire holds some 190,000 clones, with 75% to 90% as singletons. The sample consisted of PBMCs. These receptors were taken from a man aged 30 to 45 in good health and CMV-seronegative.

A word on this clone: The sample holds other DNA sequences that translate to the same CDR3. The chain links TRBV6-5 to TRBJ1-1; D unclear. V was clipped by 2 bases and J by 2 bases, with 12 bases between them. The CDR3 loop spans 15 amino acids. CDR1 and CDR2 (germline): MNHEY, SVGAGI. The CDR3 spells CASSYTNTANTEAFF. As DNA, the CDR3 is TGTGCCAGCAGTTACACCAACACAGCCAACACTGAAGCTTTCTTT.

The rearrangement links TRBV19 to TRBJ1-4, with unresolved D. The V and J ends lost 3 bases and 0 bases respectively, with 8 bases between them. The CDR3 is made up of 15 amino acids. CDR1 is LNHDA, CDR2 SQIVND, per germline (reference sequence). Here the CDR3 DNA reads TGTGCCAGTAGTATGGCAGGCTCAACTAATGAAAAACTGTTTTTT. The encoded protein is CASSMAGSTNEKLFF.

This clone has a single count. CDR3 coding DNA: TGCGCCAGCAGCGAGGGACAGGGGAGTTCCTACGAGCAGTACTTC. Translating gives CASSEGQGSSYEQYF. The J gene is TRBJ2-7, the V gene TRBV4-3; 10 nucleotides align to TRBD1. V gave up 5 bases and J gave up 1 base; unmatched junction bases: 5. Germline-derived CDR1 and CDR2 are LGHNA and YSLEER. The CDR3 is made up of 15 amino acids.

This clone has just one count. The chain combines TRBV19 with TRBJ2-2; TRBD1 aligns across 7 bases. Germline lookup yields CDR1 LNHDA and CDR2 SQIVND (reference sequence). This CDR3 is 14 amino acids long. Trimming cost V 9 bases and J 6 bases; bases outside gene matches: 10. CDR3 sequence reads: CASGQEAVAGELFF. The CDR3 nucleotides are TGTGCCAGCGGACAGGAGGCCGTCGCCGGGGAGCTGTTTTTT.

The chain has TRBV19 and TRBJ2-2; TRBD1 matches at 8 bases. CDR3 length equals 16 residues. V lost 5 bases to trimming and J lost 6 bases; unmatched junction nucleotides: 11. Germline values: CDR1 LNHDA, CDR2 SQIVND (reference sequence). CDR3 nucleotides: TGTGCCAGTAGTGCATGGATGACAGGGGAGGCCGGGGAGCTGTTTTTT. Protein product: CASSAWMTGEAGELFF. Using reference TRBV19 and TRBJ2-2 for the parts outside the CDR3, the full variable domain is DGGITQSPKYLFRKEGQNVTLSCEQNLNHDAMYWYRQDPGQGLRLIYYSQIVNDFQKGDIAEGYSVSREKKESFPLTVTSAQKNPTAFYLCASSAWMTGEAGELFFGEGSRLTVL.

This clone was seen more than once but under ten times. The chain recombines TRBV4-1 with TRBJ2-7, with TRBD1 matching 7 bases. The junction had 4 bases not matched to a gene; V was cut back by 0 bases and J by 2 bases. CDR3 length equals 15 residues. Germline CDR1 reads MGHRA; CDR2 reads YSYEKL. CDR3 DNA: TGCGCCAGCAGCCAAGATAGGGGGACAGCCTACGAGCAGTACTTC. Translated: CASSQDRGTAYEQYF.

The V call is TRBV18, the J call TRBJ1-1, with D tentatively TRBD1 (6 bases). CDR3 size: 14 residues. V gave up 5 bases and J gave up 3 bases, with 13 bases separating them. Germline lookup yields CDR1 KGHSH and CDR2 LQKENI. The CDR3 spells CASSVTGFDTEAFF. In nucleotides, the CDR3 is TGTGCCAGCTCAGTTACAGGGTTTGACACTGAAGCTTTCTTT.

The chain employs TRBV7-2 and TRBJ1-2, with D possibly matching TRBD1 (6 bases). CDR1 SGHTA and CDR2 FQGNSA come from the germline V gene. V was clipped by 5 bases and J by 4 bases, with 23 bases between them. This CDR3 is built from 17 residues. In DNA, the CDR3 is TGTGCCAGCAGCCTTTTTTCTCGGGGGGGCAGCCTCTATGGCTACACCTTC. This encodes CASSLFSRGGSLYGYTF.

The chain recombines TRBV6-6 with TRBJ2-1; no reliable D call. Trimming removed 5 bases from V and 9 bases from J, with 11 bases in between. CDR1 and CDR2 (germline): MNHNY, SVGAGI (reference sequence). This CDR3 contains 12 residues. CDR3 DNA: TGTGCCAGCAGTGGCGAGGCCAGTGAGCAGTTCTTC. Protein sequence: CASSGEASEQFF.

The rearrangement uses TRBV19 and TRBJ2-7; 9 bases line up with TRBD2. The CDR3 length is 14 residues. J lost 2 bases, V lost 5 bases, and 4 bases had no gene match. Per germline, CDR1 LNHDA and CDR2 SQIVND (reference sequence). The CDR3 loop reads CASSGLAGPYEQYF. The CDR3 nucleotides read TGTGCCAGTAGTGGGCTAGCGGGACCCTACGAGCAGTACTTC.

V usage is TRBV6-5 and J usage is TRBJ2-3; D possibly corresponds to TRBD2 (7 bases). With 2 bases removed from V and 6 bases from J, the gap between germline ends came to 15 bases. Germline-derived CDR1 and CDR2 are MNHEY and SVGAGI. The CDR3 covers 15 residues. The CDR3 reads CASSYARGARDTQYF. The CDR3 coding sequence is TGTGCCAGCAGTTACGCCCGGGGGGCAAGGGATACGCAGTATTTT.

J is TRBJ2-1 and V is TRBV7-9; 10 bases map to TRBD1. CDR3 length: 16 amino acids. V was clipped by 5 bases and J by 9 bases; unmatched bases: 13. Germline loops: CDR1 SEHNR, CDR2 FQNEAQ (reference sequence). The CDR3 DNA follows: TGTGCCAGCAGCAGCTGGGACAGGGGAGGCTGGAGTGAGCAGTTCTTC. Its protein product is CASSSWDRGGWSEQFF.

V gene TRBV6-5 combines with J gene TRBJ2-2, with D tentatively TRBD2 (5 bases). The germline CDR1 and CDR2 sequences are MNHEY and SVGAGI. Trimming pared 10 bases from V and 8 bases from J, leaving 17 bases between. The CDR3 runs 13 residues. CDR3 amino acids: CAIRRRLGGELFF. For the CDR3, the DNA is TGTGCCATCCGGAGGCGCTTGGGGGGGGAGCTGTTTTTT.

The chain has TRBV2 and TRBJ2-7, with TRBD2 matching over 15 bases. V was clipped by 6 bases and J by 1 base; unmatched bases: 10. The length of the CDR3 is 18 residues. The germline V gene encodes CDR1 SNHLY and CDR2 FYNNEI. CDR3 sequence reads: CASSESGTSGGLSYEQYF. The CDR3 DNA reads as TGTGCCAGCAGCGAATCCGGGACTAGCGGGGGGCTTTCCTACGAGCAGTACTTC. The entire variable domain, with the rest obtained from reference TRBV2 and TRBJ2-7, is as follows: EPEVTQTPSHQVTQMGQEVILRCVPISNHLYFYWYRQILGQKVEFLVSFYNNEISEKSEIFDDQFSVERPDGSNFTLKIRSTKLEDSAMYFCASSESGTSGGLSYEQYFGPGTRLTVT.

Comments on this clone: At one end the junction does not follow the germline gene, possibly because of a read error. The gene calls are TRBV7-2 and TRBJ1-2, with 7 bases identical to TRBD1. Per the germline V gene, CDR1 is SGHTA and CDR2 is FQGNSA. The CDR3 loop spans 14 amino acids. CDR3 sequence: CASSLDRASYGYTF. In nucleotides, the CDR3 is TGTGCCAGCAGTTTAGACAGGGCCTCCTATGGCTACACCTTC.

This clone has a handful of counts. This sequence joins TRBV18 and TRBJ2-1; TRBD1 agrees at 9 bases. The V and J ends lost 2 bases and 2 bases, in that order; junction bases with no gene match: 10. CDR1 and CDR2 (germline): KGHSH, LQKENI. The CDR3 is made up of 18 amino acids. Here the CDR3 DNA reads TGTGCCAGCTCACCAGTATCACGGGGACAGGGCCCCTACAATGAGCAGTTCTTC. Encoded protein: CASSPVSRGQGPYNEQFF.

This clone was seen only once. This chain joins TRBV7-2 and TRBJ2-1, with 7 bases that match TRBD1. The CDR3 is made up of 14 amino acids. Germline CDR1 reads SGHTA; CDR2 reads FQGNSA. Trimming took 3 bases from V and 6 from J; bases not matched to a gene: 5. This CDR3 reads CASSFPGQRNEQFF. The CDR3 nucleotides read TGTGCCAGCAGCTTCCCGGGACAGCGCAATGAGCAGTTCTTC.

The V call is TRBV21-1, the J call TRBJ2-3; the D call of TRBD2 is as the table states it, not checked on the DNA. The end of the DNA aligns better with TRBJ1-5, so the J call may be wrong. TRBV21-1 is deemed a pseudogene. The CDR3 contains 17 residues. CDR3: CASTEQSSGRVPDTQHF. The CDR3 DNA sequence: TGTGCCAGCACCGAACAGTCTAGCGGGAGGGTACCAGATACGCAGCATTTT.

This chain joins TRBV19 and TRBJ2-7; D not resolved. The V gene lost 6 bases and the J gene lost 5 bases, with 11 bases spanning the gap. Germline CDR1 is LNHDA and CDR2 is SQIVND (reference sequence). The CDR3 is 12 residues long. CDR3: CASSNSRNEQYF. In DNA form, the CDR3 reads TGTGCCAGTAGCAACTCGCGGAACGAGCAGTACTTC. The full variable domain, rest sourced from reference TRBV19 and TRBJ2-7, is DGGITQSPKYLFRKEGQNVTLSCEQNLNHDAMYWYRQDPGQGLRLIYYSQIVNDFQKGDIAEGYSVSREKKESFPLTVTSAQKNPTAFYLCASSNSRNEQYFGPGTRLTVT.

The CDR3 protein is CATSREPGQGKIYEQYF. DNA for the CDR3: TGTGCCACCAGCAGAGAACCTGGACAGGGGAAAATCTACGAGCAGTACTTC. The chain links TRBV15 to TRBJ2-7, with 9 positions matching TRBD1. The length of the CDR3 is 17 residues. The V segment lost 0 bases and the J segment 3 bases; nucleotides outside the gene matches: 9. CDR1 and CDR2 (germline): LNHNV, YYDKDF (reference sequence).

This sequence joins TRBV7-2 and TRBJ2-5; D perhaps matches TRBD1 (5 bases). The V gene lost 1 base and the J gene lost 0 bases, with 9 bases spanning the gap. CDR1 and CDR2 (germline): SGHTA, FQGNSA. This CDR3 spans 15 amino acids. The CDR3 here is CASSLEAGNQETQYF. CDR3 sequence (DNA): TGTGCCAGCAGCTTAGAAGCAGGGAACCAAGAGACCCAGTACTTC.

V gene TRBV7-2 combines with J gene TRBJ2-7, with D hard to call. Germline V gives CDR1 SGHTA, CDR2 FQGNSA. Trimming cost V 5 bases and J 6 bases, with 14 bases left between them. There are 13 residues in the CDR3. As DNA, the CDR3 is TGTGCCAGCAGCCCCGCCCAGTCTTTCGAGCAGTACTTC. Protein sequence: CASSPAQSFEQYF.

The chain is built from TRBV6-4 and TRBJ1-1; no clear D. This CDR3 is built from 11 residues. CDR1 is MRHNA, CDR2 SNTAGT, per germline. The V gene lost 6 bases and the J gene lost 4 bases, with 6 bases spanning the gap. In DNA, the CDR3 is TGTGCCAGCAGCAGAGGCACTGAAGCTTTCTTT. It specifies CASSRGTEAFF.

The chain links TRBV5-4 to TRBJ2-5; D is perhaps TRBD1 (6 bases). Germline CDR1 and CDR2: SGHNT and YYREEE (reference sequence). V was clipped by 4 bases and J by 7 bases, with 17 bases between them. This CDR3 spans 14 amino acids. The CDR3 protein is CASSPDSAWGTQYF. The CDR3 DNA reads as TGTGCCAGCAGCCCGGACAGCGCCTGGGGGACCCAGTACTTC.

The V and J genes are TRBV19 and TRBJ2-1; 7 bases are a match to TRBD1. J was trimmed by 6 bases and V by 1 base; bases with no gene match: 6. CDR1 LNHDA and CDR2 SQIVND come from the germline V gene (reference sequence). CDR3 length: 15 amino acids. CDR3 protein: CASSIANRGPNEQFF. In DNA, the CDR3 is TGTGCCAGTAGTATAGCTAACAGGGGCCCCAATGAGCAGTTCTTC.

J is TRBJ2-2 and V is TRBV27; D is undetermined. The CDR3 extends over 14 amino acids. V was trimmed by 4 bases and J by 2 bases, leaving 8 bases between them. The germline V gene has CDR1 MNHEY and CDR2 SMNVEV (reference sequence). The CDR3 sequence: CASSYEVNTGELFF. The DNA of the CDR3 is TGTGCCAGCAGTTACGAGGTTAACACCGGGGAGCTGTTTTTT.

This rearrangement joins TRBV6-6 to TRBJ2-1; D gene unclear. V lost 5 bases, J lost 12 bases, and 14 bases lay in between. CDR1 is MNHNY and CDR2 is SVGAGI in the germline V gene (reference sequence). The CDR3 has 12 residues. CDR3 DNA: TGTGCCAGCAGTCTGTCAGGCATGGGGCAGTTCTTC. This encodes CASSLSGMGQFF.

This chain connects TRBV28 to TRBJ2-3; 8 nucleotides match TRBD2. Germline CDR1 and CDR2: MDHEN and SYDVKM. With 8 bases clipped from V and 6 bases from J, the junction kept 10 bases outside the gene matches. The CDR3 has 14 residues. CDR3 bases: TGTGCCAGCCGGGGGGGTCTGGGTAGGGATACGCAGTATTTT. The encoded protein is CASRGGLGRDTQYF.

This clone appeared a few times. The genes are TRBV19 and TRBJ1-1; D possibly corresponds to TRBD1 (6 bases). V was shortened by 3 bases and J by 1 base, with 18 bases between the two germline ends. The length of the CDR3 is 17 residues. In germline, CDR1 is LNHDA, CDR2 SQIVND (reference sequence). The CDR3 DNA sequence: TGTGCCAGTAGTATTCAAACAGGGTTGCCCAGGAACACTGAAGCTTTCTTT. This translates into CASSIQTGLPRNTEAFF.

The chain combines TRBV19 with TRBJ1-1, with TRBD1 matching over 7 bases. The CDR3 spans 13 residues. V shed 5 bases, J shed 4 bases, and the junction held 4 bases outside the gene matches. Germline CDR1 LNHDA, CDR2 SQIVND (reference sequence). The CDR3 DNA sequence: TGTGCCAGTAGTGCCCAGGGGGGCACTGAAGCTTTCTTT. It specifies CASSAQGGTEAFF.

CDR3 protein: CASSVDRDYGYTF. CDR3 nucleotide sequence: TGTGCCAGCAGCGTGGACAGGGACTATGGCTACACCTTC. J is TRBJ1-2 and V is TRBV7-2; 8 bases fit TRBD1. Germline trimming cut 5 bases from V and 3 bases from J; bases unmatched to any gene: 2. Per germline, CDR1 SGHTA and CDR2 FQGNSA. This CDR3 comprises 13 residues.